The T cell receptor beta chain described here comes from a study of T cell responses to AZD1222 COVID-19 vaccine (dated by TCRdb to the early 2020s). Concerning the study at large: AZD1222 recipients whose second dose came at about 4 weeks and those whose second dose came at about 12 weeks were combined into one group, since spike-specific TCR depth and breadth did not differ between the two schedules. A total of 230 to 250 trial participants underwent TCR sequencing, of whom under 220 had received two doses of AZD1222 and about 25 had received two doses of the MenACWY control vaccine. Enrollment into the trials was organized by age into subgroups of 18-55, 56-69 and 70-plus years, and those subgroups contained approximately 160, 26 and 62 TCR-sequenced participants, respectively.

The CDR3 regions of human TCRbeta chains were analyzed by immunosequencing. On the study's bioinformatics: Repertoire TCRs were matched against a reference library of SARS-CoV-2-specific TCRs generated with the MIRA antigen-specificity platform. Breadth meant the fraction of unique TCRs that were SARS-CoV-2-associated, whereas depth meant the fraction of total T cells that were SARS-CoV-2-associated. Using the MIRA data, each spike-specific TCR was assigned both to the spike region to which the TCR was reactive and to a CD4 or CD8 class. Log10-transformed breadth and depth values were compared by one-way ANOVA with Sidak's multiple comparisons tests. Imported from immuneACCESS, the table was reduced by TCRdb to in-frame sequences with V and J called. These copies leave out some clones; in studies compared against another copy, an unresolved V gene accounts for under half, and the cause of the remainder is not known. The V and J calls and clone size are taken from that table; D and trimming were inferred from the DNA. Present in this sample are 120,000 or so clones, 90% of which were seen just once. 6% to 9% of the sample is held by the ten biggest clonotypes.

The cysteine opens and the phenylalanine closes a CDR3 of 13 amino acids. Only CDR3 DNA is held: 39 bases, read in frame from base 1. CDR1 is given as KGHSH and CDR2 as LQKENI, both from the germline V gene. V is clipped by 2 bases and J by 6 bases, and the sequence between their germline boundaries is 10 bases long. Remarks on this clone: Its cognate antigen has yet to be identified. Base qualities are not recorded, but no much larger clone differs from it by a single base.

The time point label on this specimen signifies: baseline before first vaccination. The vaccinee samples were drawn from two UK trials, COV001 and COV002, one of which was a single-blind randomized controlled phase 2/3 trial testing AZD1222 (ChAdOx1 nCoV-19) in healthy adults. For TCRbeta chain sequencing, PBMC samples from trial participants were taken at day 0 and at day 28 after the second dose. Findings and caveats that apply to the study as a whole: Spike-specific TCR breadth and depth rose significantly after two AZD1222 doses compared with day 0 and with MenACWY recipients. The whole spike protein was spanned by vaccine-associated CD4 TCRs, and dominant responses were seen in regions 160-218 and 743-854. Conclusions about previously exposed vaccinees are limited because only five to seven AZD1222 recipients were SARS-CoV-2 seropositive at baseline. Reportedly, almost half of the unique spike-specific TCRs recognized epitopes lying outside the regions that are mutated in the B.1.351 and B.1.1.7 variants. Participants were mostly white British and included more females than males, and it was suggested by the authors that clonal diversity may have been underestimated. In the small 56-69-year group, the increase in depth fell short of significance, most likely because of low power. Because no day 14 peak-response samples were available, repertoires were characterized only after the peak T cell response.

This clonotype was sampled from an adult in good health. Recombination connected TRBV18 to TRBJ2-5, with the D segment possibly TRBD1 or TRBD2, each aligning over 5 bases. Sequences were derived from peripheral blood, sampled on day 0 of AZD1222 vaccination. For the CDR3, the sequence is CASSPNGGQTQYF. The DNA sequence follows: TGTGCCAGCTCACCAAATGGGGGTCAGACCCAGTACTTC. Extended through the reference TRBV18 and TRBJ2-5 proteins, this CDR3 yields the full variable domain: NAGVMQNPRHLVRRRGQEARLRCSPMKGHSHVYWYRQLPEEGLKFMVYLQKENIIDESGMPKERFSAEFPKEGPSILRIQQVVRGDSAAYFCASSPNGGQTQYFGPGTRLLVL.